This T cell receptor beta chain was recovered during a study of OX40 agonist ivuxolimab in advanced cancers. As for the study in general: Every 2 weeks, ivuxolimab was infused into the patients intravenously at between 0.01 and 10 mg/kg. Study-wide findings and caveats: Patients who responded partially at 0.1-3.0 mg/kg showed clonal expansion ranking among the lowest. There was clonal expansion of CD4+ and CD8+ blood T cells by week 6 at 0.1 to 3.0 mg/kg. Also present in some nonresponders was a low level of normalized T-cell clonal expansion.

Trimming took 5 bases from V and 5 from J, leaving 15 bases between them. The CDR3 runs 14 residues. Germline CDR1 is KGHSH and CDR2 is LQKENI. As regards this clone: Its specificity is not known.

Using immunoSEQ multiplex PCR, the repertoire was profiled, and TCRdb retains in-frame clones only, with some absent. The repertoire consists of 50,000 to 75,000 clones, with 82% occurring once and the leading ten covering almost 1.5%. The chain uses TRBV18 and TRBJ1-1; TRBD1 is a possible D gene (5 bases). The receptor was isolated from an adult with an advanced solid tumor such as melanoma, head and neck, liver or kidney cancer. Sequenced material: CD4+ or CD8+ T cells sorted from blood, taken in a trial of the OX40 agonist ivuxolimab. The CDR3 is CASSGSQVITEAFF. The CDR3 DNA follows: TGTGCCAGCTCAGGGTCACAGGTGATTACTGAAGCTTTCTTT.